What follows are 26 T cell receptor beta chains derived from one specimen sequenced in a study of T cell changes during pregnancy in multiple sclerosis. Data came from immunoSEQ multiplex PCR; TCRdb stores just in-frame clones and leaves some out. The table shows about 48,000 clones, with about 90% occurring only once. The material sequenced was CD4+ T cells from peripheral blood mononuclear cells, taken in the third trimester of pregnancy. These receptors came from a female donor with multiple sclerosis, enrolled in a pregnancy study.

This rearrangement joins TRBV7-2 to TRBJ2-3; perhaps TRBD1 as D (5 bases). Germline CDR1 reads SGHTA; CDR2 reads FQGNSA. The CDR3 has 16 residues. Deletions cut 0 bases from V and 0 bases from J, with 10 bases between. CDR3 in amino acids: CASSLASGISTDTQYF. The CDR3 region has the DNA TGTGCCAGCAGCTTAGCGTCAGGGATTAGCACAGATACGCAGTATTTT.

The chain has TRBV5-6 and TRBJ1-6, with 8 bases aligning to TRBD1. The CDR3 totals 15 residues. V gave up 2 bases and J gave up 6 bases; unmatched junction bases: 4. Germline CDR1 and CDR2: SGHDT and YYEEEE. The CDR3: CASSLGQGLNSPLHF. The CDR3 region has the DNA TGTGCCAGCAGCTTAGGACAGGGCCTTAATTCACCCCTCCACTTT.

The chain employs TRBV5-1 and TRBJ2-5; TRBD2 agrees at 8 bases. Germline values: CDR1 SGHRS, CDR2 YFSETQ. The CDR3 contains 16 residues. V lost 0 bases, J lost 2 bases, and 6 bases stayed unmatched. The CDR3 loop reads CASSLAGGGRQETQYF. CDR3 bases: TGCGCCAGCAGCTTGGCCGGGGGGGGTCGTCAAGAGACCCAGTACTTC.

The genes are TRBV5-4 and TRBJ2-1, with TRBD2 as a possible D gene (6 bases). CDR1 SGHNT and CDR2 YYREEE come from the germline V gene (reference sequence). This CDR3 spans 14 amino acids. V was trimmed by 5 bases and J by 8 bases, leaving 17 bases between them. This CDR3 is CASRSGTGIYEQFF. DNA of the CDR3: TGTGCCAGCAGATCCGGGACTGGTATCTATGAGCAGTTCTTC.

The V call is TRBV5-4, the J call TRBJ2-2; TRBD1 matches 9 bases. Trimming cost V 4 bases and J 7 bases; bases outside gene matches: 8. CDR1 is SGHNT, CDR2 YYREEE, per germline (reference sequence). CDR3 length: 15 amino acids. The CDR3 DNA sequence: TGTGCCAGCAGCCCAGGACAGGGGAGGGACGGGGAGCTGTTTTTT. As protein: CASSPGQGRDGELFF.

The genes are TRBV7-2 and TRBJ2-1; 10 nucleotides line up with TRBD2. The V gene's germline CDR1 is SGHTA and CDR2 FQGNSA. Trimming removed 4 bases from V and 2 bases from J; junction bases left unmatched: 2. This CDR3 has 15 amino acids. The CDR3 loop reads CASSSSGGAYNEQFF. The CDR3 DNA reads TGTGCCAGCAGCTCTAGCGGGGGAGCCTACAATGAGCAGTTCTTC.

This chain joins TRBV2 and TRBJ1-1; the D is unclear. The CDR3 totals 13 residues. Trimming shortened V by 8 bases and J by 0 bases, and 10 bases separated the two germline ends. In germline, CDR1 is SNHLY, CDR2 FYNNEI. CDR3 loop: CASVRIMNTEAFF. The CDR3 bases are TGTGCCAGCGTGCGGATAATGAACACTGAAGCTTTCTTT.

The gene calls are TRBV6-1 and TRBJ2-2; no definite D call. The CDR3 covers 13 residues. Germline assignment: CDR1 MNHNS and CDR2 SASEGT. V was clipped by 6 bases and J by 6 bases, with 11 bases between them. CDR3 protein: CASRDLLPGELFF. DNA of the CDR3: TGTGCCAGCAGAGATCTACTCCCCGGGGAGCTGTTTTTT.

This chain uses TRBV27 with TRBJ1-6; D is perhaps TRBD1 (6 bases). This CDR3 region has 17 residues. V shed 5 bases and J shed 5 bases, with 19 bases lying between them. The germline gives CDR1 MNHEY, CDR2 SMNVEV (reference sequence). The CDR3 DNA sequence: TGTGCCAGCAGTCTTTGGTCCCGGGACAAGAATAATTCACCCCTCCACTTT. Encoded protein: CASSLWSRDKNNSPLHF.

This chain's CDR3 is CASSEMDRYALYNEQFF. The CDR3 DNA reads as TGTGCCAGCAGCGAAATGGACAGGTATGCTCTCTACAATGAGCAGTTCTTC. V and J are TRBV9 and TRBJ2-1, with 7 positions matching TRBD1. V dropped 3 bases and J dropped 3; count of bases not matched to a gene: 12. CDR1 and CDR2 from the germline V gene are SGDLS and YYNGEE. This CDR3 comprises 17 residues.

The V gene is TRBV7-9, the J gene TRBJ2-2; 9 nucleotides match TRBD1. The CDR3 contains 15 residues. Germline CDR1 SEHNR, CDR2 FQNEAQ (reference sequence). With V trimmed by 4 bases and J by 4 bases, 4 bases remained unmatched. CDR3 sequence reads: CASSWGQGGTGELFF. The CDR3 DNA reads TGTGCCAGCAGCTGGGGACAGGGAGGCACCGGGGAGCTGTTTTTT.

The chain has TRBV5-1 and TRBJ1-2; 8 nucleotides align to TRBD1. The CDR3 length is 14 residues. The trim removed 3 bases at V and 3 bases at J, leaving 4 bases unmatched. Germline V gives CDR1 SGHRS, CDR2 YFSETQ. CDR3 protein: CASSWGQADYGYTF. CDR3 DNA: TGCGCCAGCAGCTGGGGACAGGCGGACTATGGCTACACCTTC. Combining the CDR3 with reference TRBV5-1 and TRBJ1-2 gives the whole variable domain KAGVTQTPRYLIKTRGQQVTLSCSPISGHRSVSWYQQTPGQGLQFLFEYFSETQRNKGNFPGRFSGRQFSNSRSEMNVSTLELGDSALYLCASSWGQADYGYTFGSGTRLTVV.

The chain links TRBV18 to TRBJ1-5; 9 nucleotides line up with TRBD1. The junction had 4 bases not matched to a gene; V was cut back by 2 bases and J by 5 bases. The CDR3 spans 15 residues. Per germline, CDR1 KGHSH and CDR2 LQKENI. The CDR3 coding sequence is TGTGCCAGCTCACCAAACAGGGGGCTCGATCAGCCCCAGCATTTT. Residues: CASSPNRGLDQPQHF.

The chain links TRBV7-9 to TRBJ1-1; 7 nucleotides align to TRBD1. The length of the CDR3 is 14 residues. CDR1 is SEHNR and CDR2 is FQNEAQ in the germline V gene (reference sequence). J lost 6 bases, V lost 5 bases, and 9 bases had no gene match. The CDR3 DNA sequence: TGTGCCAGCAGCCGTGACAGGGACGTCCCTGAAGCTTTCTTT. Its translation: CASSRDRDVPEAFF. Together with reference TRBV7-9 and TRBJ1-1, the CDR3 gives the full variable domain: DTGVSQNPRHKITKRGQNVTFRCDPISEHNRLYWYRQTLGQGPEFLTYFQNEAQLEKSRLLSDRFSAERPKGSFSTLEIQRTEQGDSAMYLCASSRDRDVPEAFFGQGTRLTVV.

The chain joins TRBV12-5 to TRBJ1-1, with unresolved D. The germline V gene encodes CDR1 LGHNT and CDR2 FRNRAP. This CDR3 comprises 15 residues. Trimming took 1 base from V and 5 from J, leaving 14 bases between them. Here the CDR3 reads CASGLDVAGRTEAFF. CDR3 nucleotides: TGTGCTAGTGGTTTGGACGTAGCGGGGAGGACTGAAGCTTTCTTT.

This chain links TRBV5-4 with TRBJ2-5; TRBD2 agrees at 10 bases. J gave up 1 base and V 3 bases, and 6 bases lay outside the gene matches. Germline V gives CDR1 SGHNT, CDR2 YYREEE (reference sequence). The CDR3 totals 16 residues. In DNA, the CDR3 is TGTGCCAGCAGCTCAGCGGGGGGGCTAGGCCAAGAGACCCAGTACTTC. The encoded protein is CASSSAGGLGQETQYF.

The V gene is TRBV7-9, the J gene TRBJ2-3, with D maybe TRBD2 (6 bases). The CDR3 runs to 14 residues. With 8 bases removed from V and 2 bases from J, the gap between germline ends came to 14 bases. Germline values: CDR1 SEHNR, CDR2 FQNEAQ (reference sequence). CDR3 coding DNA: TGTGCCAGCCCCTTCGGGGGAATCACAGATACGCAGTATTTT. Translating it yields CASPFGGITDTQYF.

This chain joins TRBV27 and TRBJ2-1, with D possibly TRBD1 on 5 matching bases. The CDR3 covers 15 residues. The V gene lost 3 bases and the J gene lost 0 bases, with 9 bases spanning the gap. Germline V gene sequence: CDR1 MNHEY, CDR2 SMNVEV (reference sequence). In DNA form, the CDR3 reads TGTGCCAGCAGTTTCGGACAAAGCTCCTACAATGAGCAGTTCTTC. This codes for CASSFGQSSYNEQFF.

V gene TRBV5-1 combines with J gene TRBJ2-7; 7 positions match TRBD1. From germline, CDR1 is SGHRS and CDR2 YFSETQ. The V gene end was trimmed by 0 bases and the J gene end by 0 bases; junction bases not matched to a gene: 3. CDR3 length: 15 amino acids. DNA of the CDR3: TGCGCCAGCAGCTTGGTGGGGGACAGCTCCTACGAGCAGTACTTC. Amino acids: CASSLVGDSSYEQYF. The entire variable domain, with the rest obtained from reference TRBV5-1 and TRBJ2-7, is as follows: KAGVTQTPRYLIKTRGQQVTLSCSPISGHRSVSWYQQTPGQGLQFLFEYFSETQRNKGNFPGRFSGRQFSNSRSEMNVSTLELGDSALYLCASSLVGDSSYEQYFGPGTRLTVT.

The rearrangement uses TRBV6-6 and TRBJ1-4; D not resolved. The V end lost 2 bases, the J end lost 4 bases, and 11 bases lay between the germline ends. The CDR3 is 15 amino acids. Germline V gene sequence: CDR1 MNHNY, CDR2 SVGAGI (reference sequence). The CDR3 region is CASSYERQVNEKLFF. In DNA, the CDR3 is TGTGCCAGCAGTTACGAAAGGCAGGTTAATGAAAAACTGTTTTTT.

DNA of the CDR3: TGTGCCATCACGGGTAGACCGAATCAGCCCCAGCATTTT. Amino acids: CAITGRPNQPQHF. This rearrangement joins TRBV10-3 to TRBJ1-5, with D hard to call. V lost 7 bases to trimming and J lost 4 bases, with 11 bases between them. Germline V lookup: CDR1 ENHRY, CDR2 SYGVKD. This CDR3 contains 13 residues.

V is TRBV9 and J is TRBJ2-1; 12 nucleotides align to TRBD1. CDR3 length equals 15 residues. Germline V gene lookup returns CDR1 SGDLS and CDR2 YYNGEE. V was pared by 2 bases and J by 7 bases, with 4 bases of the junction left unmatched. This CDR3 is CASSVGQGAFNEQFF. The CDR3, as DNA: TGTGCCAGCAGCGTGGGACAGGGGGCATTTAATGAGCAGTTCTTC. The whole variable domain, remainder taken from reference TRBV9 and TRBJ2-1, is DSGVTQTPKHLITATGQRVTLRCSPRSGDLSVYWYQQSLDQGLQFLIQYYNGEERAKGNILERFSAQQFPDLHSELNLSSLELGDSALYFCASSVGQGAFNEQFFGPGTRLTVL.

In its sample, this clone was seen once. This chain joins TRBV7-8 and TRBJ1-2; 8 positions match TRBD1. V dropped 4 bases and J dropped 7; count of bases not matched to a gene: 11. The CDR3 is 15 amino acids. Germline-derived CDR1 and CDR2 are SGHVS and FQNEAQ. CDR3 residues: CASSSYRGEKGGYTF. CDR3 nucleotides: TGTGCCAGCAGCTCCTACAGGGGGGAGAAAGGTGGCTACACCTTC.

This clone has just one count. The gene calls are TRBV30 and TRBJ2-5; D is possibly TRBD2 (7 bases). Per the germline V gene, CDR1 is GTSNPN and CDR2 is SVGIG (reference sequence). CDR3 length equals 16 residues. The V and J ends lost 1 base and 5 bases respectively, with 20 bases between them. DNA for the CDR3: TGTGCCTGGAGTGGAGAAGGTGGGGGGGGGCAGGAGACCCAGTACTTC. As protein: CAWSGEGGGGQETQYF.

The chain joins TRBV27 to TRBJ1-2; 7 bases agree with TRBD1. The CDR3 consists of 16 residues. From germline, CDR1 is MNHEY and CDR2 SMNVEV (reference sequence). V trimming: 2 bases; J trimming: 0 bases; junction bases outside the gene matches: 6. The CDR3 sequence: CASSLRRGIANYGYTF. CDR3 coding DNA: TGTGCCAGCAGTTTACGCAGGGGGATCGCTAACTATGGCTACACCTTC.

The chain has TRBV2 and TRBJ1-1, with D maybe TRBD1 (5 bases). The V and J ends lost 11 bases and 0 bases respectively, with 13 bases between them. CDR3 length: 13 amino acids. Germline V gene data show CDR1 as SNHLY and CDR2 as FYNNEI. CDR3 sequence: CAWGEQMNTEAFF. The CDR3 DNA is TGTGCCTGGGGGGAGCAGATGAACACTGAAGCTTTCTTT.